Listed here are 27 T cell receptor beta chains from one sample, sequenced in a study of cytomegalovirus exposure and HLA in healthy donors. Primers: 60 Vbeta forward and 13 Jbeta reverse. Measured with immunoSEQ multiplex PCR; TCRdb has only the in-frame clones, and not every one. This sample has 110,000 to 150,000 clones, with about 75% found just once. The sample taken for sequencing was PBMCs. Source of these receptors: a man aged 30-40 years in good health and CMV-seronegative.

The DNA of the CDR3 is TGCGCCAGCAGCTTGGGTGTGGGGCCCGGGGAGCTGTTTTTT. Amino acids: CASSLGVGPGELFF. The V gene is TRBV5-1, the J gene TRBJ2-2; D may be TRBD1 (5 bases). Trimming left V 0 bases short and J 6 bases short, with 9 bases between. This CDR3 contains 14 residues. The germline V gene encodes CDR1 SGHRS and CDR2 YFSETQ.

This chain joins TRBV5-6 and TRBJ2-3; 8 bases are a match to TRBD2. After removal of 6 bases from V and 3 bases from J, the junction contained 18 bases not matched to a gene. This CDR3 has 18 residues. In germline, CDR1 is SGHDT, CDR2 YYEEEE. CDR3 in DNA: TGTGCCAGCACTCATTACTTGGGGGCGCGGGAGGTTACAGATACGCAGTATTTT. It yields the protein CASTHYLGAREVTDTQYF.

This chain joins TRBV7-9 and TRBJ1-1; D is unclear. The CDR3 length is 13 residues. The V end was cut by 5 bases, the J end by 2 bases, with 9 bases between. In germline, CDR1 is SEHNR, CDR2 FQNEAQ (reference sequence). The CDR3 is CASSRQTNTEAFF. CDR3 coding DNA: TGTGCCAGCAGCCGACAAACTAACACTGAAGCTTTCTTT.

The V call is TRBV5-1, the J call TRBJ2-7; 9 positions match TRBD1. Germline V gives CDR1 SGHRS, CDR2 YFSETQ. V shed 4 bases and J 7 bases; nucleotides not matched to a gene: 15. The CDR3 loop spans 16 amino acids. The CDR3 nucleotides are TGCGCCAGCAGCGCGGGACAGGGTAATATTCGTAGAGAGCAGTACTTC. Protein product: CASSAGQGNIRREQYF.

This chain joins TRBV7-8 and TRBJ2-3; TRBD1 is a possible D gene (6 bases). Germline V gives CDR1 SGHVS, CDR2 FQNEAQ. CDR3 size: 16 residues. V dropped 5 bases and J dropped 0 bases, with 15 bases sitting between them. Here the CDR3 reads CASSRVMDSSTDTQYF. For the CDR3, the DNA is TGTGCCAGCAGCCGAGTGATGGACAGTAGCACAGATACGCAGTATTTT.

V is TRBV5-1 and J is TRBJ1-1, with TRBD1 identical over 7 bases. From germline, CDR1 is SGHRS and CDR2 YFSETQ. The CDR3 loop spans 15 amino acids. V trimming: 4 bases; J trimming: 1 base; junction bases outside the gene matches: 7. The chain's CDR3 is CASSLMRTGNTEAFF. The CDR3 nucleotides are TGCGCCAGCAGCCTGATGCGGACAGGGAACACTGAAGCTTTCTTT.

Here the CDR3 DNA reads TGTGCCAACGGAGTACAAAGCTCCTACAATGAGCAGTTCTTC. Its translation: CANGVQSSYNEQFF. The chain couples TRBV6-1 to TRBJ2-1; D ambiguous. CDR3 length: 14 residues. The germline gives CDR1 MNHNS, CDR2 SASEGT. V dropped 10 bases and J dropped 0 bases, with 13 bases sitting between them.

This clone was detected only a few times. The rearrangement uses TRBV19 and TRBJ2-7; D is perhaps TRBD2 (5 bases). The ends were cut back, 4 bases at V and 4 bases at J, with 11 bases in the middle. The CDR3 has 13 amino acids. Germline V gene data show CDR1 as LNHDA and CDR2 as SQIVND (reference sequence). The CDR3 loop reads CASSTWTGYEQYF. The CDR3, as DNA: TGTGCCAGTAGTACCTGGACGGGATACGAGCAGTACTTC.

The CDR3 nucleotides are TGTGCCAGCAGTGGAGAAAAAATGGGTGTAGCTTTCTTT. This sequence encodes CASSGEKMGVAFF. This chain connects TRBV6-6 to TRBJ1-1; D not certain. Germline CDR1 and CDR2: MNHNY and SVGAGI (reference sequence). The CDR3 contains 13 residues. The V end lost 5 bases, the J end lost 10 bases, and 17 bases lay between the germline ends.

This clone was seen a single time. V usage is TRBV9 and J usage is TRBJ1-5; D gene ambiguous. This CDR3 contains 15 residues. Germline lookup yields CDR1 SGDLS and CDR2 YYNGEE. With 3 bases removed from V and 0 bases from J, the gap between germline ends came to 10 bases. The chain's CDR3 is CASSASGYSNQPQHF. In DNA form, the CDR3 reads TGTGCCAGCAGCGCTAGTGGGTATAGCAATCAGCCCCAGCATTTT.

This chain uses TRBV27 with TRBJ1-6; the D gene is possibly TRBD1 (5 bases). Germline V CDR1 and CDR2: MNHEY, SMNVEV (reference sequence). Trimming pared 6 bases from V and 7 bases from J, leaving 13 bases between. The CDR3 has 14 residues. The CDR3 nucleotides read TGTGCCAGCAGCCCCCGGGGGAGGAATTCACCCCTCCACTTT. The encoded protein is CASSPRGRNSPLHF.

The rearrangement uses TRBV6-5 and TRBJ1-4, with D uncertain. The CDR3 loop spans 8 amino acids. Germline V gene sequence: CDR1 MNHEY, CDR2 SVGAGI. V was pared by 11 bases and J by 16 bases, with 11 bases between. The CDR3 is CASRVGFF. CDR3 coding DNA: TGTGCCTCGAGGGTCGGGTTTTTT.

This clone was seen a single time. This chain links TRBV27 with TRBJ1-2; D is possibly TRBD1 (5 bases). V was cut by 4 bases and J by 4 bases, with 19 bases left in between. Germline values: CDR1 MNHEY, CDR2 SMNVEV (reference sequence). The CDR3 loop spans 16 amino acids. The CDR3 sequence is CASSSSRAPGGYGYTF. As DNA, the CDR3 is TGTGCCAGCAGTTCGAGTCGGGCACCCGGGGGCTATGGCTACACCTTC.

The chain carries TRBV27 and TRBJ2-7; 10 nucleotides align to TRBD2. The CDR3 runs 19 residues. Unmatched junction bases numbered 16, after V lost 5 bases and J lost 0 bases. CDR1 and CDR2 from the germline V gene are MNHEY and SMNVEV (reference sequence). The CDR3 DNA follows: TGTGCCAGCAGTCCCCTCCTTACACGGACTAGCGGCGCCTCCTACGAGCAGTACTTC. It translates to CASSPLLTRTSGASYEQYF.

This clone was counted between two and nine times. This rearrangement joins TRBV6-1 to TRBJ2-1; TRBD2 matches at 11 bases. Germline CDR1 is MNHNS and CDR2 is SASEGT. Germline trimming cut 3 bases from V and 5 bases from J; bases unmatched to any gene: 3. The CDR3 length is 15 residues. The chain's CDR3 is CASSEGLAANNEQFF. In nucleotides, the CDR3 is TGTGCCAGCAGTGAGGGACTAGCGGCGAACAATGAGCAGTTCTTC.

This clone was counted only a few times. The junction departs from germline at one end; a sequencing error may be responsible. This sequence joins TRBV6-6 and TRBJ1-2; weak D call: TRBD1 (5 bases). This CDR3 has 13 residues. In germline, CDR1 is MNHNY, CDR2 SVGAGI (reference sequence). The CDR3 DNA is TGTGCCATCAGTGAGGAGGGGCCCTATGGCTACACCTTC. Amino acid sequence: CAISEEGPYGYTF.

The genes are TRBV7-8 and TRBJ2-7, with 10 bases aligning to TRBD2. The germline V gene has CDR1 SGHVS and CDR2 FQNEAQ. The CDR3 contains 16 residues. J lost 0 bases, V lost 4 bases, and 6 bases had no gene match. The CDR3, as DNA: TGTGCCAGCAGCTACGGACTAGCGGAGAGCTCCTACGAGCAGTACTTC. Encoded protein: CASSYGLAESSYEQYF.

This clone turned up a few times. The chain uses TRBV5-4 and TRBJ2-3; 7 bases are a match to TRBD1. CDR3 length: 16 residues. Unmatched junction bases numbered 6, after V lost 0 bases and J lost 2 bases. Germline-derived CDR1 and CDR2 are SGHNT and YYREEE (reference sequence). The CDR3 DNA reads TGTGCCAGCAGCTTGGGGGTCGGGACAGACACAGATACGCAGTATTTT. Protein product: CASSLGVGTDTDTQYF.

The chain employs TRBV25-1 and TRBJ2-3; 12 nucleotides agree with TRBD1. V trimming: 3 bases; J trimming: 6 bases; junction bases outside the gene matches: 7. Germline CDR1 and CDR2: MGHDK and SYGVNS. The CDR3 loop spans 16 amino acids. In DNA, the CDR3 is TGTGCCAGCAGTGATAGGGGACAGGGGGCGCGGGATACGCAGTATTTT. Its translation: CASSDRGQGARDTQYF.

The chain is built from TRBV5-6 and TRBJ1-3, with D possibly being TRBD1 (6 bases). This CDR3 comprises 14 residues. Germline V lookup: CDR1 SGHDT, CDR2 YYEEEE. V was clipped by 4 bases and J by 0 bases, with 8 bases between them. This CDR3 reads CASSRDNSGNTIYF. CDR3 DNA: TGTGCCAGCAGCCGGGACAACTCTGGAAACACCATATATTTT.

The sample holds one count of this clone. This chain uses TRBV25-1 with TRBJ1-6; a weak D match, TRBD1 (5 bases). This CDR3 contains 15 residues. CDR1 is MGHDK and CDR2 is SYGVNS in the germline V gene. V lost 4 bases and J lost 11, with 18 bases in between. CDR3 sequence: CASSGRDSRRTPLHF. The CDR3 nucleotides are TGTGCCAGCAGTGGGCGGGACTCCCGCAGGACACCCCTCCACTTT. The variable domain in full, with the rest retrieved from reference TRBV25-1 and TRBJ1-6, is EADIYQTPRYLVIGTGKKITLECSQTMGHDKMYWYQQDPGMELHLIHYSYGVNSTEKGDLSSESTVSRIRTEHFPLTLESARPSHTSQYLCASSGRDSRRTPLHFGNGTRLTVT.

The chain carries TRBV9 and TRBJ2-3, with D perhaps TRBD1 (5 bases). The germline gives CDR1 SGDLS, CDR2 YYNGEE. This CDR3 is 14 amino acids long. The V and J ends lost 3 bases and 1 base respectively, with 9 bases between them. CDR3 coding DNA: TGTGCCAGCAGCGCCCTGGGGCGCACAGATACGCAGTATTTT. This codes for CASSALGRTDTQYF.

V usage is TRBV4-2 and J usage is TRBJ1-2; D ambiguous. This CDR3 spans 14 amino acids. The V and J ends lost 3 bases and 1 base respectively, with 9 bases between them. Germline CDR1 and CDR2: LGHNA and YNFKEQ. The CDR3 spells CASSHEGFNYGYTF. CDR3 DNA sequence: TGTGCCAGCAGCCACGAGGGCTTTAACTATGGCTACACCTTC.

The gene calls are TRBV7-3 and TRBJ1-1; 8 bases align to TRBD1. Germline V gene lookup returns CDR1 SGHTA and CDR2 FQGTGA. The CDR3 loop spans 14 amino acids. Trimming at V came to 5 bases and at J to 5 bases, leaving 7 bases not matched to a gene. CDR3 nucleotide sequence: TGTGCCAGCAGCCTCACAGGGGGGGGTACTGAAGCTTTCTTT. It translates to CASSLTGGGTEAFF.

In this sample, this clone turned up once. DNA for the CDR3: TGTGCCAGCAGGGTTATGGCGGGAGTTGGAGAGACCCAGTACTTC. Encoded protein: CASRVMAGVGETQYF. The V gene is TRBV6-1, the J gene TRBJ2-5, with 7 nucleotides matching TRBD2. Per the germline V gene, CDR1 is MNHNS and CDR2 is SASEGT. Unmatched junction bases numbered 11, after V lost 6 bases and J lost 4 bases. There are 15 residues in the CDR3.

V is TRBV27 and J is TRBJ1-2, with D tentatively TRBD1 (6 bases). Trimming removed 5 bases from V and 2 bases from J, with 12 bases in between. Germline V lookup: CDR1 MNHEY, CDR2 SMNVEV (reference sequence). This CDR3 is 14 amino acids long. CDR3 in DNA: TGTGCCAGCAGTCCAGGACAGTTCAACTATGGCTACACCTTC. This translates into CASSPGQFNYGYTF.

This clone was recorded only once. The chain links TRBV10-3 to TRBJ1-4; D is ambiguous. With 0 bases removed from V and 8 bases from J, the gap between germline ends came to 4 bases. There are 12 residues in the CDR3. Germline CDR1 and CDR2: ENHRY and SYGVKD. As DNA, the CDR3 is TGTGCCATCAGTGAGTCGAGGGAAAAACTGTTTTTT. Its translation: CAISESREKLFF.